This TCR beta chain was recovered during a study of B cell selection in AIRE deficiency. The study's findings and limits: Only about 9.3% of around 3,900 shared Treg sequences were patient-specific; less than 40% healthy-specific.

Assay: immunoSEQ multiplex PCR; the TCRdb copy retains only in-frame clones and omits some. The sample consists of around 20,000 clones, 94% of them appearing once. Regulatory T cells were sorted as CD4+CD25hiCD127low/negative cells. The CDR3 is 13 amino acids. The V gene lost 6 bases and the J gene lost 5 bases, with 13 bases spanning the gap. Germline values: CDR1 SGHTA, CDR2 FQGNSA. On this clone: Its antigen is not identified.

The chain has TRBV7-2 and TRBJ2-5; unclear D gene. The specimen sequenced was Tregs sorted from PBMCs. This clonotype was sampled from a human donor with AIRE deficiency. DNA for the CDR3: TGTGCCAGCAGGATGGGTATTTCGGAGACCCAGTACTTC. It codes for CASRMGISETQYF.